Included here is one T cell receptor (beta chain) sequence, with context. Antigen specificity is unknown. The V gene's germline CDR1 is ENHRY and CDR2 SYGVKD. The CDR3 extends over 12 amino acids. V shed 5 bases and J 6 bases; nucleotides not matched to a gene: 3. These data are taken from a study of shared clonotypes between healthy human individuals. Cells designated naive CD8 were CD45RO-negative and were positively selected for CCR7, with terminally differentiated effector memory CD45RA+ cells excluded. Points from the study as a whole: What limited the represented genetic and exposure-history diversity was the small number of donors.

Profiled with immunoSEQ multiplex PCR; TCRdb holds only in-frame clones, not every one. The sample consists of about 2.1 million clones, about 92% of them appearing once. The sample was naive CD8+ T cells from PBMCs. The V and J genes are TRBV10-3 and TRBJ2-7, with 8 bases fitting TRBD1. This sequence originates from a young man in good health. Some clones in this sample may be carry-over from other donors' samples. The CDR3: CAISTGGGEQYF. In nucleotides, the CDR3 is TGTGCCATCAGTACAGGGGGAGGCGAGCAGTACTTC.